Presented here are 10 T cell receptor beta chains from one specimen sequenced in a study of lymphopenia after photon versus proton radiotherapy. Sequencing was performed with immunoSEQ multiplex PCR; in TCRdb, only in-frame clones are kept and a portion is missing. Of approximately 160,000 clones in the sample, more than 85% were seen once. The sequences come from peripheral blood, collected from a patient treated with photon-based radiotherapy. These receptors all come from a man aged 45-65 years with gastric cancer.

The V call is TRBV5-1, the J call TRBJ2-1; 8 positions match TRBD1. This CDR3 region has 14 residues. V shed 0 bases and J 6 bases; nucleotides not matched to a gene: 2. The germline gives CDR1 SGHRS, CDR2 YFSETQ. CDR3 in amino acids: CASSLEDRANEQFF. As DNA, the CDR3 is TGCGCCAGCAGCTTGGAGGACAGGGCCAATGAGCAGTTCTTC.

The chain recombines TRBV30 with TRBJ1-1; weak D call: TRBD1 (5 bases). Trimming left V 0 bases short and J 1 base short, with 15 bases between. Germline loops: CDR1 GTSNPN, CDR2 SVGIG (reference sequence). CDR3 length equals 16 residues. The CDR3 DNA reads TGTGCCTGGAGTGTACGCTGGACAACCGAGAACACTGAAGCTTTCTTT. Protein: CAWSVRWTTENTEAFF.

This clone was recorded once. This chain's CDR3 is CASSSPGLAYEQYF. The CDR3 DNA is TGTGCCAGCAGCTCCCCGGGACTAGCTTACGAGCAGTACTTC. V gene TRBV7-9 combines with J gene TRBJ2-7; 9 bases are a match to TRBD2. Per the germline V gene, CDR1 is SEHNR and CDR2 is FQNEAQ (reference sequence). This CDR3 comprises 14 residues. The V segment lost 4 bases and the J segment 4 bases; nucleotides outside the gene matches: 5. The variable domain in full, with the rest retrieved from reference TRBV7-9 and TRBJ2-7, is DTGVSQNPRHKITKRGQNVTFRCDPISEHNRLYWYRQTLGQGPEFLTYFQNEAQLEKSRLLSDRFSAERPKGSFSTLEIQRTEQGDSAMYLCASSSPGLAYEQYFGPGTRLTVT.

V usage is TRBV2 and J usage is TRBJ1-1; 9 positions agree with TRBD1. The CDR3 is made up of 15 amino acids. V gave up 3 bases and J gave up 1 base; unmatched junction bases: 3. Germline V CDR1 and CDR2: SNHLY, FYNNEI. DNA for the CDR3: TGTGCCAGCAGTGACCCGGACAGGGGGAACACTGAAGCTTTCTTT. Amino acids: CASSDPDRGNTEAFF.

This clone appeared a few times. The V gene is TRBV30, the J gene TRBJ1-5; D may be TRBD1 (5 bases). The CDR3 extends over 13 amino acids. Looked up from germline, CDR1 is GTSNPN and CDR2 is SVGIG (reference sequence). V was clipped by 1 base and J by 5 bases, with 9 bases between them. CDR3 sequence reads: CAWSEQGDQPQHF. The CDR3 nucleotides read TGTGCCTGGAGTGAGCAGGGCGATCAGCCCCAGCATTTT.

The chain couples TRBV29-1 to TRBJ2-7; perhaps TRBD1 as D (6 bases). With 7 bases removed from V and 4 bases from J, the gap between germline ends came to 29 bases. The length of the CDR3 is 17 residues. Germline V gene data show CDR1 as SQVTM and CDR2 as ANQGSEA. CDR3 sequence (DNA): TGCAGCGAGAGCTTAGGGGGAGATATCCCCGAGGGGTACGAGCAGTACTTC. This gives the protein CSESLGGDIPEGYEQYF.

The chain uses TRBV30 and TRBJ1-1, with D possibly matching TRBD1 (6 bases). The CDR3 extends over 14 amino acids. V lost 3 bases and J lost 1, with 12 bases in between. The germline V gene encodes CDR1 GTSNPN and CDR2 SVGIG (reference sequence). The CDR3 spells CAWRRDKGNTEAFF. DNA of the CDR3: TGTGCCTGGAGACGGGACAAAGGGAACACTGAAGCTTTCTTT.

The V gene is TRBV6-5, the J gene TRBJ1-1, with D unclear. Per germline, CDR1 MNHEY and CDR2 SVGAGI. The CDR3 extends over 14 amino acids. V shed 2 bases and J shed 4 bases, with 11 bases lying between them. The CDR3: CASSYGEGLTEAFF. CDR3 sequence (DNA): TGTGCCAGCAGTTACGGGGAGGGCCTCACTGAAGCTTTCTTT.

This clone has just a few counts. The chain joins TRBV4-2 to TRBJ1-2; D perhaps matches TRBD1 (6 bases). Trimming stripped 0 bases from V and 3 bases from J, with 11 bases between. There are 15 residues in the CDR3. Germline lookup yields CDR1 LGHNA and CDR2 YNFKEQ. The CDR3 region is CASSQESGGDYGYTF. CDR3 bases: TGTGCCAGCAGCCAAGAATCGGGGGGCGACTATGGCTACACCTTC.

This clone came up once. The chain uses TRBV7-9 and TRBJ2-7; TRBD2 matches 8 bases. Germline CDR1 SEHNR, CDR2 FQNEAQ (reference sequence). There are 14 residues in the CDR3. Trimming at V came to 5 bases and at J to 1 base, leaving 4 bases not matched to a gene. The CDR3 nucleotides are TGTGCCAGCAGCCCGGGCGGGGGGTCCTACGAGCAGTACTTC. This encodes CASSPGGGSYEQYF. Combining the CDR3 with reference TRBV7-9 and TRBJ2-7 gives the whole variable domain DTGVSQNPRHKITKRGQNVTFRCDPISEHNRLYWYRQTLGQGPEFLTYFQNEAQLEKSRLLSDRFSAERPKGSFSTLEIQRTEQGDSAMYLCASSPGGGSYEQYFGPGTRLTVT.